The 14 T cell receptor beta chains in this list originate from one sample, sequenced in a study of shared clonotypes between healthy human individuals. The protocol was immunoSEQ multiplex PCR, while the TCRdb copy is restricted to in-frame clones and leaves out a portion. The sample has over a million clones; 75% to 80% are singletons. Sequences were obtained from memory CD4+ T cells from PBMCs. The sample's subset: CD45RA-negative fraction. The receptors were gathered from a man between 18 and 29 years old in good health. Some clones in this sample may be carry-over from other donors' samples.

J is TRBJ2-2 and V is TRBV7-9; D is ambiguous. Germline V gene data show CDR1 as SEHNR and CDR2 as FQNEAQ (reference sequence). The CDR3 sequence is 14 residues long. V was shortened by 8 bases and J by 7 bases, with 17 bases between the two germline ends. The CDR3 DNA is TGTGCCAGCGGCCCCCGGGTTTTTCACGGGGAGCTGTTTTTT. This gives the protein CASGPRVFHGELFF.

In regard to this clone: Possible read error: a much larger clone is one base away. The chain carries TRBV27 and TRBJ1-1; D not resolved. Germline V CDR1 and CDR2: MNHEY, SMNVEV (reference sequence). This CDR3 has 11 amino acids. Trimming cost V 6 bases and J 1 base, with 3 bases left between them. The CDR3 sequence is CASRRNTEAFF. The CDR3 DNA reads as TGTGCCAGCAGGAGGAACACTGAAGCTTTCTTT.

This chain connects TRBV18 to TRBJ1-1, with a tentative D call TRBD1 (5 bases). The CDR3 totals 11 residues. Germline CDR1 and CDR2: KGHSH and LQKENI. The germline V and J ends were trimmed by 3 bases and 10 bases, with 9 bases remaining between them. The CDR3 spells CASSPGGGAFF. The CDR3, as DNA: TGTGCCAGCTCACCCGGGGGTGGAGCTTTCTTT.

The chain has TRBV11-2 and TRBJ2-5; a possible D gene is TRBD1 (6 bases). From germline, CDR1 is SGHAT and CDR2 FQNNGV. The CDR3 runs to 14 residues. The V end was cut by 5 bases, the J end by 2 bases, with 12 bases between. The CDR3 spells CASSEWTAQETQYF. The CDR3 nucleotides read TGTGCCAGCAGCGAGTGGACAGCACAAGAGACCCAGTACTTC.

The chain employs TRBV9 and TRBJ2-5; 9 bases agree with TRBD2. The V segment lost 0 bases and the J segment 2 bases; nucleotides outside the gene matches: 8. The CDR3 spans 17 residues. Germline CDR1 and CDR2: SGDLS and YYNGEE. CDR3 DNA sequence: TGTGCCAGCAGCGTAGATGTGGGGCTAGCGGGACAAGAGACCCAGTACTTC. As protein: CASSVDVGLAGQETQYF.

The chain is built from TRBV10-3 and TRBJ2-3; D gene ambiguous. Germline V gives CDR1 ENHRY, CDR2 SYGVKD. The CDR3 is 16 residues long. V was cut by 10 bases and J by 0 bases, with 20 bases left in between. CDR3 residues: CASTPLALTSTDTQYF. The CDR3 DNA is TGTGCCAGTACCCCCTTAGCCTTAACTAGCACAGATACGCAGTATTTT.

The chain uses TRBV6-5 and TRBJ2-3, with TRBD2 matching 10 bases. The CDR3 is made up of 15 amino acids. The junction had 7 bases not matched to a gene; V was cut back by 7 bases and J by 3 bases. From germline, CDR1 is MNHEY and CDR2 SVGAGI. This CDR3 is CASKNGLAVTDTQYF. The DNA for the CDR3 is TGTGCCAGCAAGAACGGACTAGCGGTTACAGATACGCAGTATTTT.

The V gene is TRBV7-2, the J gene TRBJ2-1, with D perhaps assigned TRBD1 or TRBD2 (5 bases each). CDR1 SGHTA and CDR2 FQGNSA come from the germline V gene. The CDR3 consists of 21 residues. V was trimmed by 0 bases and J by 4 bases, leaving 28 bases between them. Here the CDR3 DNA reads TGTGCCAGCAGCTTAGCGGGGCTAGCCCACCGGAGTCTTCAGACTTACAATGAGCAGTTCTTC. Amino acid sequence: CASSLAGLAHRSLQTYNEQFF.

V usage is TRBV28 and J usage is TRBJ1-3; the D is unclear. CDR1 MDHEN and CDR2 SYDVKM come from the germline V gene. The V end lost 6 bases, the J end lost 2 bases, and 11 bases lay between the germline ends. This CDR3 spans 14 amino acids. The DNA of the CDR3 is TGTGCCAGCAGATCCGCGGGGACTGGAAACACCATATATTTT. Translated: CASRSAGTGNTIYF.

The gene calls are TRBV11-2 and TRBJ1-1, with D unresolved. The CDR3 spans 13 residues. Germline CDR1 reads SGHAT; CDR2 reads FQNNGV. Trimming removed 2 bases at V and 5 bases at J, with 9 bases between. CDR3 residues: CASSLSGETEAFF. Here the CDR3 DNA reads TGTGCCAGCAGCTTATCCGGGGAAACTGAAGCTTTCTTT.

The chain links TRBV6-5 to TRBJ2-7; 8 nucleotides agree with TRBD1. Unmatched junction bases numbered 11, after V lost 3 bases and J lost 7 bases. This CDR3 has 15 amino acids. Germline CDR1 MNHEY, CDR2 SVGAGI. The CDR3 loop is CASSYIGTGRQEQYF. CDR3 coding DNA: TGTGCCAGCAGTTATATCGGGACAGGCCGTCAAGAGCAGTACTTC.

The table lists this clone with many counts. The chain joins TRBV4-1 to TRBJ2-2; D may match TRBD1 or TRBD2 (5 bases each). Germline V lookup: CDR1 MGHRA, CDR2 YSYEKL. The CDR3 contains 17 residues. The V end lost 3 bases, the J end lost 4 bases, and 18 bases lay between the germline ends. For the CDR3, the DNA is TGCGCCAGCAGCCAGGGCAACCGGGGCGGAGGCACCGGGGAGCTGTTTTTT. Translated, it gives CASSQGNRGGGTGELFF.

The V gene is TRBV6-1, the J gene TRBJ2-3, with D perhaps matching TRBD1 or TRBD2 (6 bases each). The CDR3 has 15 residues. V lost 5 bases and J lost 1, with 13 bases in between. The germline CDR1 and CDR2 sequences are MNHNS and SASEGT. This CDR3 is CASSRPGARTDTQYF. The CDR3 DNA reads as TGTGCCAGCAGTCGCCCGGGGGCGCGCACAGATACGCAGTATTTT.

DNA for the CDR3: TGCGCCAGCAGCTTCGGTCCCCAGAGGCCCCAGCATTTT. Protein: CASSFGPQRPQHF. V is TRBV5-1 and J is TRBJ1-5; D ambiguous. Looked up from germline, CDR1 is SGHRS and CDR2 is YFSETQ. V was clipped by 2 bases and J by 9 bases, with 12 bases between them. The CDR3 extends over 13 amino acids.